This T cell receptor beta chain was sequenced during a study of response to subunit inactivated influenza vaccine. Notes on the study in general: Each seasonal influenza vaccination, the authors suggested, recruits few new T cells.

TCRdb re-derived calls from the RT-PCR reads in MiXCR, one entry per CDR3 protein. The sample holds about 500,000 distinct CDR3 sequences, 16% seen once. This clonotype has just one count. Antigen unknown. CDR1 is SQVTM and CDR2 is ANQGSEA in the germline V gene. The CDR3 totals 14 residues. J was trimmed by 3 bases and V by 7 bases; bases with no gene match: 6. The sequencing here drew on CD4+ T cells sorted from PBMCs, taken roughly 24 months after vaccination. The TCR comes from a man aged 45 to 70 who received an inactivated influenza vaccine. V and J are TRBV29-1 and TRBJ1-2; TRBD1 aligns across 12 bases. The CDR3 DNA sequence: TGCAGCGCAGGAGGGACAGGGGGCGACTATGGCTACACCTTC. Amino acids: CSAGGTGGDYGYTF.